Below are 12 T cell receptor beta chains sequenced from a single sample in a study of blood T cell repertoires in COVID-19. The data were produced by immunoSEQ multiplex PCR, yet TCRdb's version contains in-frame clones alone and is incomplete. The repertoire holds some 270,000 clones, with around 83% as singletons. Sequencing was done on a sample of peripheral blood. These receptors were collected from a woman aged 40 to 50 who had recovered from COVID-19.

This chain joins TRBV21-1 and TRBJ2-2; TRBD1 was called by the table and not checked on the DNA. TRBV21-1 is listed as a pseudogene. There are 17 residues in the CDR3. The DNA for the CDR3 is TGTGCCAGCAGCAAGGGGGACAGGGCCCGGTTTTCCGGGGAGCTGTTTTTT. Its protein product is CASSKGDRARFSGELFF.

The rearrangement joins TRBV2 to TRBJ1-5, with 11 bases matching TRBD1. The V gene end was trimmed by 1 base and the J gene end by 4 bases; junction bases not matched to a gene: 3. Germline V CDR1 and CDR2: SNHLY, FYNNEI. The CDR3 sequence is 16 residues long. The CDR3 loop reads CASSEGGTGGNQPQHF. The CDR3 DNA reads TGTGCCAGCAGTGAAGGAGGGACAGGGGGGAATCAGCCCCAGCATTTT. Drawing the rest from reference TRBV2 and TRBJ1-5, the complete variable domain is EPEVTQTPSHQVTQMGQEVILRCVPISNHLYFYWYRQILGQKVEFLVSFYNNEISEKSEIFDDQFSVERPDGSNFTLKIRSTKLEDSAMYFCASSEGGTGGNQPQHFGDGTRLSIL.

CDR3 amino acids: CASSLSDRVYEQYF. CDR3 DNA: TGTGCCAGCAGCTTGAGTGACAGAGTCTACGAGCAGTACTTC. The chain carries TRBV5-4 and TRBJ2-7, with a weak D call TRBD1 (5 bases). Germline CDR1 and CDR2: SGHNT and YYREEE (reference sequence). There are 14 residues in the CDR3. V was pared by 1 base and J by 3 bases, with 11 bases between.

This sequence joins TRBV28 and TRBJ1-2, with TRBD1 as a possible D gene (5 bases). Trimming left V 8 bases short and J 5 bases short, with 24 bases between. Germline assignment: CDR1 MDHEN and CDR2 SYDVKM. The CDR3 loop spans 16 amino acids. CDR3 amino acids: CASRGGSSSGLYGYTF. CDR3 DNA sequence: TGTGCCAGCCGGGGGGGAAGTTCTTCAGGCTTATATGGCTACACCTTC.

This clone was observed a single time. CDR3 DNA: TGTGCCAGCTCAGTAAGGACAGGCCTTAGCACAGATACGCAGTATTTT. Translating it yields CASSVRTGLSTDTQYF. V usage is TRBV18 and J usage is TRBJ2-3; 7 bases agree with TRBD1. V lost 5 bases to trimming and J lost 0 bases; unmatched junction nucleotides: 8. Germline V gives CDR1 KGHSH, CDR2 LQKENI. The CDR3 sequence is 16 residues long.

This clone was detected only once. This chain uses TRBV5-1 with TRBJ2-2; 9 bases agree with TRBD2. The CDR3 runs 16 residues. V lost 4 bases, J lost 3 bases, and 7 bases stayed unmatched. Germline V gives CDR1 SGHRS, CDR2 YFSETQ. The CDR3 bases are TGCGCCAGCAGCCCTCGTGCGGGGGGGGACACCGGGGAGCTGTTTTTT. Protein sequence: CASSPRAGGDTGELFF.

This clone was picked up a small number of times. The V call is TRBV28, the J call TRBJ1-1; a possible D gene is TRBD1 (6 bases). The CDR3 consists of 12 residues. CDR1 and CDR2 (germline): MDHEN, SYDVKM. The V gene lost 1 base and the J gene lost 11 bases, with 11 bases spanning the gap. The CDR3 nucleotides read TGTGCCAGCAGTTTATCGTCAGGGGAGGCTTTCTTT. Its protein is CASSLSSGEAFF.

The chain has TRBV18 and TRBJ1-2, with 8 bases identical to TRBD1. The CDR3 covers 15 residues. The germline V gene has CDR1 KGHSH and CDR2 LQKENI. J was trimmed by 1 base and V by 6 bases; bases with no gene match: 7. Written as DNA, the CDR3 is TGTGCCAGCTCGCCCGGACAGGGAAGTAACTATGGCTACACCTTC. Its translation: CASSPGQGSNYGYTF.

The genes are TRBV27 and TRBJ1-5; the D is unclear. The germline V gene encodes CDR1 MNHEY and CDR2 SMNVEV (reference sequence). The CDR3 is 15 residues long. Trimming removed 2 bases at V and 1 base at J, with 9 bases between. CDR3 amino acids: CASSLGGLSNQPQHF. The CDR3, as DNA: TGTGCCAGCAGTTTAGGAGGGTTAAGCAATCAGCCCCAGCATTTT.

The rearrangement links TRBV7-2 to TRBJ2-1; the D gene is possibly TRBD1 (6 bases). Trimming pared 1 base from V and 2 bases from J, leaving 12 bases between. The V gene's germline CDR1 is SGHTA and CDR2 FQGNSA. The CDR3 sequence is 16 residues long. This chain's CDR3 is CASSLGTDPTYNEQFF. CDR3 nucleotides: TGTGCCAGCAGCTTAGGGACAGATCCTACCTACAATGAGCAGTTCTTC.

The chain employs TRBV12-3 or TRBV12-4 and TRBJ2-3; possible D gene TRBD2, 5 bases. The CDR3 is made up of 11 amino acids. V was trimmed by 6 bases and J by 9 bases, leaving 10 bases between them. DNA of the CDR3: TGTGCCAGCAGCACACGGGGAACGCAGTATTTT. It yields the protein CASSTRGTQYF.

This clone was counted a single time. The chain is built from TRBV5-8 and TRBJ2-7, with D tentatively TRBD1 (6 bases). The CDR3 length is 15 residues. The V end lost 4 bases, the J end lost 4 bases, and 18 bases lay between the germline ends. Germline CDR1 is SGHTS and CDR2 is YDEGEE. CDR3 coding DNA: TGTGCCAGCAGCCCCCCCGGGACATTAGGGTACGAGCAGTACTTC. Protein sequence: CASSPPGTLGYEQYF. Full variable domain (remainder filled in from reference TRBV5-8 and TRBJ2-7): EAGVTQSPTHLIKTRGQQATLRCSPISGHTSVYWYQQALGLGLQFLLWYDEGEERNRGNFPPRFSGRQFPNYSSELNVNALELEDSALYLCASSPPGTLGYEQYFGPGTRLTVT.